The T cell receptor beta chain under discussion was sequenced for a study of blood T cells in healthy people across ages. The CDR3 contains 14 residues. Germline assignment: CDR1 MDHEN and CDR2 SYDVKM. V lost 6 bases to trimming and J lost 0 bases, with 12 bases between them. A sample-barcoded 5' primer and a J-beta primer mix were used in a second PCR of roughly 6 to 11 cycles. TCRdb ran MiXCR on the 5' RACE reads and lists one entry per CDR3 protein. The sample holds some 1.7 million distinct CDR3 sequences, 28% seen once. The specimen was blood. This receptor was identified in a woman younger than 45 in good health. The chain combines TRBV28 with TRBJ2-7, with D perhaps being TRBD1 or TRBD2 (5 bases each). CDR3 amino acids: CASRGRPSSYEQYF. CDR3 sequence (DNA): TGTGCCAGCAGGGGACGTCCCAGCTCCTACGAGCAGTACTTC.